The 13 T cell receptor beta chains listed next were all sequenced from one sample in a study of early T cells in non-severe SARS-CoV-2 infection. One entry per CDR3 protein, called by TCRdb with MiXCR from the 5' RACE reads. The sample holds fewer than 65,000 distinct CDR3 sequences, around 5.7% seen once. The sample was whole blood, taken at baseline. These TCRs come from an adult who was a healthcare worker with PCR-confirmed SARS-CoV-2 infection or an uninfected control (not recorded which).

In this sample, this clonotype turned up a few times. This chain uses TRBV30 with TRBJ1-2; D unclear. V lost 5 bases and J 0 bases, leaving 4 bases between the germline ends. Germline V gives CDR1 GTSNPN, CDR2 SVGIG (reference sequence). CDR3 length equals 11 residues. The CDR3 DNA sequence: TGTGCCTGGGAATCTAACTATGGCTACACCTTC. Its translation is CAWESNYGYTF.

The V and J genes are TRBV6-5 and TRBJ2-7; 9 nucleotides match TRBD1. This CDR3 spans 16 amino acids. The germline V gene encodes CDR1 MNHEY and CDR2 SVGAGI. V lost 5 bases and J lost 2; bases outside the gene matches: 10. The CDR3 DNA follows: TGTGCCAGCAGTACTCCCCGGGACAGGGTTCCCTACGAGCAGTACTTC. The encoded protein is CASSTPRDRVPYEQYF.

This clonotype was detected many times. CDR3 region: CASTGGSYEQYF. CDR3 nucleotides: TGTGCCAGCACAGGGGGTAGCTACGAGCAGTACTTC. The chain recombines TRBV28 with TRBJ2-7, with 7 nucleotides matching TRBD1. The CDR3 extends over 12 amino acids. J gave up 3 bases and V 7 bases, and 3 bases lay outside the gene matches. The germline gives CDR1 MDHEN, CDR2 SYDVKM.

This clonotype was detected many times. This chain connects TRBV20-1 to TRBJ2-7; D is unresolved. This CDR3 is built from 13 residues. The V end lost 7 bases, the J end lost 3 bases, and 16 bases lay between the germline ends. In germline, CDR1 is DFQATT, CDR2 SNEGSKA (reference sequence). In DNA form, the CDR3 reads TGCAGTGGCTCAGGTATCAACTACTACGAGCAGTACTTC. Translation gives CSGSGINYYEQYF.

V and J are TRBV20-1 and TRBJ1-3, with D possibly TRBD1 on 5 matching bases. The CDR3 has 14 residues. The germline V gene has CDR1 DFQATT and CDR2 SNEGSKA (reference sequence). With 6 bases removed from V and 3 bases from J, the gap between germline ends came to 15 bases. For the CDR3, the DNA is TGCAGTGCCTGGGACTCAACCGGTGGAAACACCATATATTTT. Translation gives CSAWDSTGGNTIYF.

The chain couples TRBV4-2 to TRBJ2-1; 12 nucleotides match TRBD2. After removal of 5 bases from V and 4 bases from J, the junction contained 9 bases not matched to a gene. In germline, CDR1 is LGHNA, CDR2 YNFKEQ. The CDR3 consists of 17 residues. CDR3 sequence (DNA): TGTGCCAGCAGCGGATCGACTAGCGGGAGACCGTACAATGAGCAGTTCTTC. Amino acids: CASSGSTSGRPYNEQFF.

This clonotype has only one observation. A much larger clone sits a single nucleotide away, making a read error possible. The V call is TRBV7-6, the J call TRBJ2-1, with 10 bases matching TRBD2. Germline V CDR1 and CDR2: SGHVS, FNYEAQ. The CDR3 length is 12 residues. The CDR3 DNA reads as TGTGCCAACAGCTCCGGACTAGCGGCAGAGTTCTTC. Translated, it gives CANSSGLAAEFF.

This sequence joins TRBV7-6 and TRBJ2-2; 10 bases agree with TRBD1. This CDR3 region has 16 residues. V trimming: 5 bases; J trimming: 5 bases; junction bases outside the gene matches: 8. The germline gives CDR1 SGHVS, CDR2 FNYEAQ. In DNA form, the CDR3 reads TGTGCCAGCAGCACAGGACAGGGGGATAGAACCGGGGAGCTGTTTTTT. Its protein product is CASSTGQGDRTGELFF.

There are a few counts of this clonotype. This chain joins TRBV28 and TRBJ2-7; D remains unclear. The CDR3 has 13 residues. Trimming cost V 6 bases and J 5 bases, with 14 bases left between them. Germline CDR1 and CDR2: MDHEN and SYDVKM. The CDR3 nucleotides read TGTGCCAGCAGAAGACACGGCCCGGACGAGCAGTACTTC. Translated: CASRRHGPDEQYF.

The table lists this clonotype with a few counts. The chain links TRBV20-1 to TRBJ2-7; TRBD1 matches at 9 bases. Germline V gives CDR1 DFQATT, CDR2 SNEGSKA (reference sequence). Germline trimming cut 0 bases from V and 1 base from J; bases unmatched to any gene: 4. The CDR3 sequence is 15 residues long. The CDR3: CSAREAGTGSYEQYF. The CDR3, as DNA: TGCAGTGCTAGAGAGGCCGGGACAGGGTCCTACGAGCAGTACTTC.

The rearrangement uses TRBV9 and TRBJ2-2, with D uncertain. CDR3 length equals 15 residues. V was pared by 0 bases and J by 5 bases, with 11 bases between. Per germline, CDR1 SGDLS and CDR2 YYNGEE. The CDR3 reads CASSVGSVGTGELFF. The CDR3 DNA reads TGTGCCAGCAGCGTAGGGAGCGTCGGGACCGGGGAGCTGTTTTTT.

Many counts were recorded for this clonotype. For the CDR3, the DNA is TGTGCCAGCAGCTGGGACAGGGGGGACAATGAGCAGTTCTTC. Amino acid sequence: CASSWDRGDNEQFF. V usage is TRBV7-9 and J usage is TRBJ2-1, with 11 bases lining up with TRBD1. This CDR3 is 14 amino acids long. J gave up 5 bases and V 4 bases, and 1 base lay outside the gene matches. Germline V gene lookup returns CDR1 SEHNR and CDR2 FQNEAQ (reference sequence).

This clonotype was detected ten times or more. The V and J genes are TRBV7-2 and TRBJ1-1; the D gene is possibly TRBD1 (5 bases). Germline CDR1 is SGHTA and CDR2 is FQGNSA. The CDR3 has 16 amino acids. The germline V and J ends were trimmed by 1 base and 5 bases, with 17 bases remaining between them. The CDR3, as DNA: TGTGCCAGCAGCTTAGATTCCGGTCGGAAGGGGACTGAAGCTTTCTTT. It yields the protein CASSLDSGRKGTEAFF. The variable domain in full, completed from reference TRBV7-2 and TRBJ1-1, reads GAGVSQSPSNKVTEKGKDVELRCDPISGHTALYWYRQSLGQGLEFLIYFQGNSAPDKSGLPSDRFSAERTGGSVSTLTIQRTQQEDSAVYLCASSLDSGRKGTEAFFGQGTRLTVV.